This is a list of T cell receptor beta chains from one sample in a study of blood T cell repertoires in COVID-19. Profiling relied on immunoSEQ multiplex PCR, and the TCRdb table lists in-frame clones only, not all of them. The sample contains fewer than 200,000 clones, 83% of which appear only once. Sequencing was done on a sample of peripheral blood. These receptor sequences come from a human donor in a cohort sampled during active COVID-19. Both conserved end residues are part of each CDR3. D genes are given only for firm matches. Size is omitted from some rows. Given values are once, few, many or a class for expanded clones.

J: TRBJ2-7; V: TRBV5-6; size: -; D: -; CDR3: CASSLREEQYF; DNA: TGTGCCAGCAGCTTGAGGGAGGAGCAGTACTTC
J: TRBJ1-6; V: TRBV28; size: -; D: -; CDR3: CASLGQAYNSPLHF; DNA: TGTGCCAGCCTCGGACAAGCCTATAATTCACCCCTCCACTTT
J: TRBJ2-7; V: TRBV11-2; size: -; D: TRBD1; CDR3: CASSLATGAGHYSYEQYF; DNA: TGTGCCAGCAGCTTAGCGACAGGGGCAGGACACTACTCCTACGAGCAGTACTTC
J: TRBJ2-7; V: TRBV10-3; size: once; D: TRBD1; CDR3: CAISSTGGAYEQYF; DNA: TGTGCCATCTCCTCCACAGGGGGAGCCTACGAGCAGTACTTC
J: TRBJ2-7; V: TRBV5-6; size: few; D: TRBD1; CDR3: CASSGQGSYEQYF; DNA: TGTGCCAGCAGCGGACAGGGATCCTACGAGCAGTACTTC
J: TRBJ1-3; V: TRBV20-1; size: -; D: -; CDR3: CSASQTGKSSGNTIYF; DNA: TGCAGTGCTAGTCAGACAGGAAAAAGTTCTGGAAACACCATATATTTT
J: TRBJ2-1; V: TRBV4-1; size: -; D: TRBD1; CDR3: CASSQGQGPGTGKNEQFF; DNA: TGCGCCAGCAGCCAAGGGCAAGGTCCCGGGACAGGGAAGAATGAGCAGTTCTTC
J: TRBJ2-5; V: TRBV7-3; size: -; D: TRBD2; CDR3: CASSRSGGETQYF; DNA: TGTGCCAGCAGCCGTAGCGGGGGTGAGACCCAGTACTTC
J: TRBJ1-4; V: TRBV6-5; size: -; D: TRBD1; CDR3: CASSPGTGVEKLFF; DNA: TGTGCCAGCAGTCCCGGGACAGGGGTTGAAAAACTGTTTTTT
J: TRBJ1-4; V: TRBV29-1; size: -; D: TRBD1; CDR3: CSVRGQGNEKLFF; DNA: TGCAGCGTGCGCGGACAGGGAAATGAAAAACTGTTTTTT
J: TRBJ2-3; V: TRBV3-1/TRBV3-2; size: -; D: TRBD2; CDR3: CASSLAGVTTDTQYF; DNA: TGTGCCAGCAGCCTGGCGGGAGTTACCACAGATACGCAGTATTTT
J: TRBJ2-1; V: TRBV5-5; size: -; D: -; CDR3: CASRLALTLSDEQFF; DNA: TGTGCCAGCAGGTTAGCATTAACCCTGTCCGATGAGCAGTTCTTC
J: TRBJ2-1; V: TRBV4-3; size: once; D: TRBD2; CDR3: CASSPNLAGNEQFF; DNA: TGCGCCAGCAGCCCCAATCTAGCGGGGAATGAGCAGTTCTTC
J: TRBJ2-7; V: TRBV2; size: -; D: -; CDR3: CASKTAPSYEQYF; DNA: TGTGCCAGTAAGACAGCCCCCTCCTACGAGCAGTACTTC
J: TRBJ1-1; V: TRBV15; size: once; D: -; CDR3: CATQENTEAFF; DNA: TGTGCCACCCAGGAGAACACTGAAGCTTTCTTT
J: TRBJ2-5; V: TRBV28; size: -; D: TRBD2; CDR3: CASSRGGGGQETQYF; DNA: TGTGCCAGCAGCCGGGGGGGAGGGGGCCAAGAGACCCAGTACTTC
J: TRBJ2-3; V: TRBV4-1; size: -; D: -; CDR3: CASSQVHRTDTQYF; DNA: TGCGCCAGCAGCCAAGTTCATCGCACAGATACGCAGTATTTT
J: TRBJ1-4; V: TRBV7-2; size: -; D: -; CDR3: CASQGTNEKLFF; DNA: TGTGCCAGTCAGGGAACTAATGAAAAACTGTTTTTT
J: TRBJ2-1; V: TRBV7-3; size: few; D: TRBD1; CDR3: CASSLTSGQGRNEQFF; DNA: TGTGCCAGCAGCTTAACCTCGGGACAGGGTAGGAATGAGCAGTTCTTC
J: TRBJ1-2; V: TRBV19; size: -; D: -; CDR3: CASQYWGEGVDGYTF; DNA: TGTGCCAGCCAGTATTGGGGCGAGGGGGTGGATGGCTACACCTTC
J: TRBJ2-1; V: TRBV7-8; size: -; D: -; CDR3: CASSLAGGRTIEQFF; DNA: TGTGCCAGCAGCTTAGCGGGGGGACGGACCATTGAGCAGTTCTTC
J: TRBJ2-3; V: TRBV3-1/TRBV3-2; size: -; D: TRBD2; CDR3: CASSQASGGGDTQYF; DNA: TGTGCCAGCAGCCAAGCTAGCGGGGGGGGAGATACGCAGTATTTT
J: TRBJ2-3; V: TRBV5-1; size: -; D: TRBD2; CDR3: CASSLPASGSTDTQYF; DNA: TGCGCCAGCAGCTTGCCCGCTAGCGGGAGCACAGATACGCAGTATTTT
J: TRBJ2-3; V: TRBV6-5; size: -; D: -; CDR3: CASSRDSTDTQYF; DNA: TGTGCCAGCAGTAGGGACTCCACAGATACGCAGTATTTT
J: TRBJ2-7; V: TRBV18; size: -; D: TRBD1; CDR3: CASSPPGTGAPYEQYF; DNA: TGTGCCAGCTCACCACCGGGGACAGGGGCGCCCTACGAGCAGTACTTC
J: TRBJ1-2; V: TRBV2; size: -; D: TRBD1; CDR3: CASLDPGTGEYGYTF; DNA: TGTGCCAGCCTAGATCCCGGGACAGGGGAGTATGGCTACACCTTC
J: TRBJ2-1; V: TRBV12-3/TRBV12-4; size: few; D: TRBD2; CDR3: CASSTRGDNEQFF; DNA: TGTGCCAGCAGTACCCGGGGGGACAATGAGCAGTTCTTC
J: TRBJ2-3; V: TRBV18; size: -; D: TRBD1; CDR3: CASSPKTGGLRDTQYF; DNA: TGTGCCAGCTCACCTAAGACAGGGGGCTTAAGGGATACGCAGTATTTT
J: TRBJ2-1; V: TRBV7-2; size: -; D: TRBD2; CDR3: CASSSLAGGAGFF; DNA: TGTGCCAGCAGCTCGCTAGCGGGGGGGGCGGGGTTCTTC
J: TRBJ2-5; V: TRBV28; size: once; D: TRBD1; CDR3: CASSWGTGGQETQYF; DNA: TGTGCCAGCAGTTGGGGGACAGGGGGACAAGAGACCCAGTACTTC
J: TRBJ1-1; V: TRBV28; size: -; D: -; CDR3: CASSLVQQGSLTFF; DNA: TGTGCCAGCAGTTTAGTTCAACAGGGATCTTTGACTTTCTTT
J: TRBJ2-7; V: TRBV24-1; size: -; D: TRBD2; CDR3: CATSDLGGLAAHYEQYF; DNA: TGTGCCACCAGTGATCTTGGGGGACTAGCGGCCCACTACGAGCAGTACTTC
J: TRBJ1-1; V: TRBV7-6; size: once; D: -; CDR3: CASSLEGAGMNTEAFF; DNA: TGTGCCAGCAGCTTAGAAGGTGCAGGGATGAACACTGAAGCTTTCTTT
J: TRBJ2-2; V: TRBV4-2; size: -; D: TRBD1; CDR3: CASSQTGAGELFF; DNA: TGTGCCAGCAGCCAGACAGGGGCCGGGGAGCTGTTTTTT
J: TRBJ2-7; V: TRBV5-6; size: -; D: -; CDR3: CASRMALFYEQYF; DNA: TGTGCCAGCAGAATGGCCCTCTTCTACGAGCAGTACTTC
J: TRBJ2-5; V: TRBV7-3; size: -; D: -; CDR3: CASSLGRYQETQYF; DNA: TGTGCCAGCAGCTTAGGCAGGTACCAAGAGACCCAGTACTTC
J: TRBJ2-5; V: TRBV28; size: -; D: TRBD1; CDR3: CASSLVRQGALQETQYF; DNA: TGTGCCAGCAGTTTGGTCCGACAGGGGGCCCTCCAAGAGACCCAGTACTTC
J: TRBJ2-1; V: TRBV12-3/TRBV12-4; size: -; D: TRBD2; CDR3: CATGLAGGDEQFF; DNA: TGTGCCACCGGACTAGCGGGGGGCGATGAGCAGTTCTTC
J: TRBJ2-1; V: TRBV10-3; size: -; D: TRBD2; CDR3: CAISESILAGGPSYNEQFF; DNA: TGTGCCATCAGTGAGTCGATACTAGCGGGAGGGCCGTCCTACAATGAGCAGTTCTTC
J: TRBJ1-5; V: TRBV7-8; size: -; D: TRBD1; CDR3: CASSSGTANQPQHF; DNA: TGTGCCAGCAGCTCCGGGACAGCCAATCAGCCCCAGCATTTT
J: TRBJ2-7; V: TRBV18; size: -; D: -; CDR3: CASSPDRTYEQYF; DNA: TGTGCCAGCTCACCCGACAGGACGTACGAGCAGTACTTC
J: TRBJ2-7; V: TRBV29-1; size: -; D: TRBD1; CDR3: CSVGDSSYEQYF; DNA: TGCAGCGTGGGGGACAGCTCCTACGAGCAGTACTTC
J: TRBJ1-2; V: TRBV7-9; size: -; D: -; CDR3: CASSSGNQALYGYTF; DNA: TGTGCCAGCAGCTCCGGGAACCAGGCCCTCTATGGCTACACCTTC
J: TRBJ1-2; V: TRBV5-4; size: -; D: -; CDR3: CASSPPGQLNGYTF; DNA: TGTGCCAGCAGCCCACCCGGACAGTTGAATGGCTACACCTTC
J: TRBJ1-4; V: TRBV20-1; size: -; D: -; CDR3: CSARLNEKLFF; DNA: TGCAGTGCTAGACTTAATGAAAAACTGTTTTTT
J: TRBJ2-3; V: TRBV6-5; size: once; D: -; CDR3: CASRRGLGSADTQYF; DNA: TGTGCCAGCAGGCGTGGACTCGGATCTGCGGATACGCAGTATTTT
J: TRBJ2-7; V: TRBV3-1/TRBV3-2; size: -; D: TRBD1; CDR3: CASSQTGTAHYEQYF; DNA: TGTGCCAGCAGCCAGACCGGGACAGCACACTACGAGCAGTACTTC
J: TRBJ1-2; V: TRBV5-1; size: -; D: TRBD1; CDR3: CASSSQGTNYGYTF; DNA: TGCGCCAGCAGTTCACAGGGGACGAACTATGGCTACACCTTC
J: TRBJ2-7; V: TRBV7-9; size: -; D: -; CDR3: CASSHGLYEQYF; DNA: TGTGCCAGCAGCCACGGGTTGTACGAGCAGTACTTC
J: TRBJ2-5; V: TRBV11-2; size: -; D: -; CDR3: CASSRDSGSGAQYF; DNA: TGTGCCAGCAGTAGGGACAGCGGGTCGGGGGCCCAGTACTTC
J: TRBJ1-6; V: TRBV27; size: -; D: -; CDR3: CASSLSSPQNSPLHF; DNA: TGTGCCAGCAGTTTATCGTCCCCCCAGAATTCACCCCTCCACTTT
J: TRBJ2-7; V: TRBV4-3; size: -; D: TRBD1; CDR3: CASSQGTGSEQYF; DNA: TGCGCCAGCAGCCAGGGGACAGGGTCCGAGCAGTACTTC
J: TRBJ1-2; V: TRBV28; size: -; D: -; CDR3: CASSGGKHGYTF; DNA: TGTGCCAGCAGCGGGGGGAAGCACGGCTACACCTTC